This TCR beta chain was recorded in a study of blood T cell repertoires in COVID-19. Study details: The United States, Italy and Spain supplied acute and convalescent COVID-19 samples. The cDNA or gDNA used as material had been derived from T cells, B-cell-depleted T cells, or PBMCs.

Sequencing used immunoSEQ multiplex PCR; TCRdb keeps in-frame clones, though not all of them. The sample lists 90,000 to 120,000 clones, 80% to 95% seen once, with around 1.3% in the top ten. This clone was found once. The CDR3 is 16 residues long. The specimen was peripheral blood. The chain combines TRBV12-2 with TRBJ2-1; the table's D call, TRBD2, has no DNA check behind it. TRBV12-2 is designated a pseudogene. The receptor comes from a woman younger than 45 with acute or convalescent COVID-19. CDR3: CASRLGLAGHYNEQFF. As DNA, the CDR3 is TGTGCAAGTCGCTTAGGACTAGCGGGGCACTACAATGAGCAGTTCTTC.